The rows below give T cell receptor beta chains drawn from one sample of a study of blood T cell repertoires in COVID-19. The method was immunoSEQ multiplex PCR; TCRdb's version includes in-frame clones alone and lacks a portion of them. The sample shows hundreds of thousands of clones, around 90% of them seen only once. The sequenced sample was PBMCs or T cells enriched from blood (not recorded which). These receptors were collected from a woman younger than 35 with acute COVID-19. The CDR3 runs from the conserved cysteine through the conserved F or W.

TRBJ2-1 | TRBV12-3/TRBV12-4 | CASSLFSEQFF
TRBJ2-1 | TRBV5-1 | CASSGLVLSGSHNEQFF
TRBJ1-2 | TRBV19 | CASSIAPHADGYTF
TRBJ2-3 | TRBV6-1 | CASSELAGQADTQYF
TRBJ1-1 | TRBV30 | CAWSVRGQDTEAFF
TRBJ2-4 | TRBV28 | CASSLGTSGVKGYF
TRBJ1-2 | TRBV6-5 | CASSYRGYYGYTF
TRBJ1-3 | TRBV5-6 | CASSFSTVSGNTIYF
TRBJ1-5 | TRBV30 | CAWSGQGKDQPQHF
TRBJ2-7 | TRBV15 | CATSREGGTGVYEQYF
TRBJ2-4 | TRBV5-6 | CASSFGTYRGNIQYF
TRBJ2-7 | TRBV11-2 | CASSLGTSYFSYEQYF
TRBJ1-2 | TRBV7-2 | CASTSPGRIYGYTF
TRBJ1-6 | TRBV10-1 | CATSASPNSPLHF
TRBJ2-2 | TRBV5-6 | CASSTWEGANTGELFF
TRBJ1-2 | TRBV9 | CASSVGIGVIRGYTF
TRBJ2-3 | TRBV19 | CASSLREPRTQYF
TRBJ1-2 | TRBV7-9 | CASSSFNQQFYGYTF
TRBJ1-4 | TRBV19 | CASSRNGVTNEKLFF
TRBJ1-6 | TRBV30 | CAWSPPFGQGIFSPLHF
TRBJ2-7 | TRBV11-1 | CASSLIASGRVDEQYF
TRBJ2-7 | TRBV21-1 | CASSKDRVYEQYF
TRBJ2-6 | TRBV7-3 | CASSFNPSGANVLTF
TRBJ1-4 | TRBV7-8 | CASSLVRGGKLFF
TRBJ2-1 | TRBV11-3 | CASSLGLAGGPDEQFF
TRBJ1-5 | TRBV5-1 | CASSLSGQGSNQPQHF
TRBJ2-1 | TRBV6-5 | CASSPGMGREQFF
TRBJ1-1 | TRBV5-6 | CASSFLGEGDTEAFF
TRBJ1-5 | TRBV15 | CATSRDVTGLNQPQHF
TRBJ1-5 | TRBV24-1 | CATSDNSGGNQPQHF
TRBJ1-3 | TRBV9 | CASRDNRNTIYF
TRBJ2-7 | TRBV29-1 | CSGSRGTYEQYF
TRBJ1-2 | TRBV6-6 | CASRPGQNYYGYTF
TRBJ2-5 | TRBV4-2 | CASSQDGGGSQETQYF
TRBJ1-1 | TRBV7-9 | CASSLGGRGQDEAFF
TRBJ1-1 | TRBV9 | CASSVLGSDEAFF
TRBJ2-5 | TRBV7-2 | CASSWTAGGGETQYF
TRBJ2-1 | TRBV7-3 | CASSLTLASSYNEQFF
TRBJ2-1 | TRBV19 | CASSILTRIHEQFF
TRBJ2-3 | TRBV6-2/TRBV6-3 | CASSPLTDMQYF
TRBJ1-1 | TRBV14 | CASSQLGGGSNTEAFF
TRBJ2-3 | TRBV11-2 | CASSLGADSYTDTQYF
TRBJ2-3 | TRBV14 | CASSPGSTDTQYF
TRBJ2-7 | TRBV27 | CASSAHRGGYEQYF
TRBJ1-4 | TRBV3-1/TRBV3-2 | CASSQVPSGRDNEKLFF
TRBJ2-5 | TRBV7-6 | CASSLVGFQETQYF
TRBJ1-1 | TRBV27 | CASSLSTGYNTEAFF
TRBJ1-1 | TRBV7-9 | CASSFPGTEAFF
TRBJ2-2 | TRBV28 | CASNEGSPGTGELFF
TRBJ2-7 | TRBV2 | CASGGWGLSYEQYF
TRBJ2-7 | TRBV7-9 | CASSLALGLAGDYEQYF
TRBJ1-2 | TRBV5-1 | CASSLGTGEYNYGYTF